A single sample gave rise to the 23 T cell receptor beta chains below, sequenced in a study of blood T cell repertoires in COVID-19. Sequencing was performed with immunoSEQ multiplex PCR; in TCRdb, only in-frame clones are kept and a portion is missing. The table has 80,000 to 100,000 clones, roughly 70% seen once. Sequencing was performed on peripheral blood. These receptors were collected from a man aged 70-80 years with COVID-19, enrolled during active disease.

The rearrangement joins TRBV19 to TRBJ2-1, with D possibly being TRBD1 (5 bases). The V gene's germline CDR1 is LNHDA and CDR2 SQIVND (reference sequence). This CDR3 spans 17 amino acids. V was trimmed by 3 bases and J by 4 bases, leaving 19 bases between them. The CDR3 sequence is CASSIGENRPFYNEQFF. DNA of the CDR3: TGTGCCAGTAGTATTGGTGAGAACAGGCCCTTTTACAATGAGCAGTTCTTC.

This clone was observed a few times. V is TRBV19 and J is TRBJ2-7, with D maybe TRBD1 (5 bases). Between the trimmed V and J ends, which lost 10 bases and 4 bases, there was a span of 20 bases. The CDR3 is 14 residues long. Germline V gene sequence: CDR1 LNHDA, CDR2 SQIVND (reference sequence). CDR3 DNA: TGTGCCACCTCCTACCCTGGGCAGGGATACGAGCAGTACTTC. This translates into CATSYPGQGYEQYF.

This sequence joins TRBV10-3 and TRBJ1-6; TRBD1 aligns across 7 bases. Germline loops: CDR1 ENHRY, CDR2 SYGVKD. The CDR3 contains 16 residues. The V segment lost 4 bases and the J segment 9 bases; nucleotides outside the gene matches: 12. DNA of the CDR3: TGTGCCATCAGTGGGGAGACAGGGACGAGGGGTTCACCCCTCCACTTT. It encodes CAISGETGTRGSPLHF.

The V call is TRBV4-2, the J call TRBJ2-1; 13 bases agree with TRBD2. Germline trimming cut 4 bases from V and 0 bases from J; bases unmatched to any gene: 3. There are 17 residues in the CDR3. The germline CDR1 and CDR2 sequences are LGHNA and YNFKEQ. The CDR3 sequence: CASSLRTSGSSYNEQFF. The CDR3 region has the DNA TGTGCCAGCAGCCTACGGACTAGCGGGAGCTCCTACAATGAGCAGTTCTTC.

The V call is TRBV15, the J call TRBJ2-5; TRBD2 matches at 10 bases. The CDR3 has 16 amino acids. Germline lookup yields CDR1 LNHNV and CDR2 YYDKDF (reference sequence). V trimming: 1 base; J trimming: 2 bases; junction bases outside the gene matches: 4. CDR3 nucleotides: TGTGCCACCAGCAGAGGGGGACTAGCGAATCAAGAGACCCAGTACTTC. Amino acids: CATSRGGLANQETQYF.

The J gene is TRBJ2-3, the V gene TRBV7-2; 14 bases are shared with TRBD2. This CDR3 has 16 amino acids. Trimming cost V 5 bases and J 5 bases; bases outside gene matches: 6. Germline-derived CDR1 and CDR2 are SGHTA and FQGNSA. CDR3 nucleotide sequence: TGTGCCAGCAGCCGCCGACTAGCGGGAGGGGTAGATACGCAGTATTTT. This sequence encodes CASSRRLAGGVDTQYF.

The V call is TRBV10-3, the J call TRBJ1-2; 8 bases are a match to TRBD1. The CDR3 sequence is 18 residues long. The V gene's germline CDR1 is ENHRY and CDR2 SYGVKD. The V segment lost 4 bases and the J segment 4 bases; nucleotides outside the gene matches: 17. CDR3 DNA: TGTGCCATCAGTGCCCCTAACGACAGGGGAGGATTAAGCTATGGCTACACCTTC. Amino acid sequence: CAISAPNDRGGLSYGYTF.

V gene TRBV9 combines with J gene TRBJ1-2; D call uncertain. The germline V gene has CDR1 SGDLS and CDR2 YYNGEE. V lost 3 bases and J lost 7, with 22 bases in between. The CDR3 extends over 16 amino acids. The CDR3 DNA is TGTGCCAGCAGCGGTGATTCAACAGCCCATATGGCTGGCTACACCTTC. As protein: CASSGDSTAHMAGYTF.

The table lists this clone with a few counts. The chain carries TRBV4-2 and TRBJ1-4; D is possibly TRBD1 (6 bases). This CDR3 region has 15 residues. Per germline, CDR1 LGHNA and CDR2 YNFKEQ. With 2 bases removed from V and 7 bases from J, the gap between germline ends came to 14 bases. The CDR3 DNA reads as TGTGCCAGCAGCCAAAAGTCGGGGGGCGGTGAAAAACTGTTTTTT. This encodes CASSQKSGGGEKLFF.

This clone showed up just a few times. This rearrangement joins TRBV7-9 to TRBJ1-5, with TRBD1 matching 11 bases. The CDR3 extends over 15 amino acids. The germline V gene encodes CDR1 SEHNR and CDR2 FQNEAQ (reference sequence). V dropped 4 bases and J dropped 7; count of bases not matched to a gene: 6. The CDR3 reads CASSSGQGDTQPQHF. CDR3 coding DNA: TGTGCCAGCAGCTCGGGACAGGGGGATACCCAGCCCCAGCATTTT.

This clone appeared a single time. The chain recombines TRBV19 with TRBJ1-1; 8 nucleotides agree with TRBD1. Trimming at V came to 1 base and at J to 0 bases, leaving 4 bases not matched to a gene. This CDR3 has 16 amino acids. Germline V lookup: CDR1 LNHDA, CDR2 SQIVND (reference sequence). The CDR3 DNA reads TGTGCCAGTAGTATAGGGACAGGGACCTTGAACACTGAAGCTTTCTTT. Protein sequence: CASSIGTGTLNTEAFF. The variable domain in full, completed from reference TRBV19 and TRBJ1-1, reads DGGITQSPKYLFRKEGQNVTLSCEQNLNHDAMYWYRQDPGQGLRLIYYSQIVNDFQKGDIAEGYSVSREKKESFPLTVTSAQKNPTAFYLCASSIGTGTLNTEAFFGQGTRLTVV.

This rearrangement joins TRBV5-1 to TRBJ2-1, with TRBD2 matching 9 bases. J lost 6 bases, V lost 0 bases, and 4 bases had no gene match. The CDR3 spans 15 residues. The germline V gene encodes CDR1 SGHRS and CDR2 YFSETQ. CDR3 loop: CASSLGLAETNEQFF. CDR3 sequence (DNA): TGCGCCAGCAGCTTGGGACTAGCGGAGACCAATGAGCAGTTCTTC.

This sequence joins TRBV28 and TRBJ2-3; 7 bases match TRBD1. The ends lost 1 base at V and 4 bases at J; junction bases unmatched: 5. CDR1 and CDR2 from the germline V gene are MDHEN and SYDVKM. CDR3 length: 15 amino acids. The CDR3 nucleotides read TGTGCCAGCAGTTTATACACGACAGGGCCAGATACGCAGTATTTT. Translated: CASSLYTTGPDTQYF. The full variable domain, completed using reference TRBV28 and TRBJ2-3, is DVKVTQSSRYLVKRTGEKVFLECVQDMDHENMFWYRQDPGLGLRLIYFSYDVKMKEKGDIPEGYSVSREKKERFSLILESASTNQTSMYLCASSLYTTGPDTQYFGPGTRLTVL.

This sequence joins TRBV5-6 and TRBJ2-2, with D possibly being TRBD1 (5 bases). Per the germline V gene, CDR1 is SGHDT and CDR2 is YYEEEE. The CDR3 loop spans 15 amino acids. V was pared by 2 bases and J by 4 bases, with 12 bases between. Here the CDR3 reads CASSLGRAVTGELFF. CDR3 DNA sequence: TGTGCCAGCAGCTTAGGCAGGGCTGTCACCGGGGAGCTGTTTTTT.

This sequence joins TRBV27 and TRBJ2-7; 14 bases fit TRBD2. There are 14 residues in the CDR3. Germline assignment: CDR1 MNHEY and CDR2 SMNVEV (reference sequence). Unmatched junction bases numbered 7, after V lost 8 bases and J lost 7 bases. The CDR3 spells CASGTSGSGGEQYF. The CDR3 nucleotides read TGTGCCAGCGGGACTAGCGGGAGTGGGGGAGAGCAGTACTTC.

V and J are TRBV14 and TRBJ2-3, with a weak D call TRBD2 (6 bases). V was shortened by 4 bases and J by 6 bases, with 20 bases between the two germline ends. Germline V lookup: CDR1 SGHDN, CDR2 FVKESK. This CDR3 is 16 amino acids long. The CDR3 spells CASSLGRDSSADTQYF. CDR3 DNA: TGTGCCAGCAGCCTCGGCCGGGACTCATCGGCCGATACGCAGTATTTT.

The chain has TRBV9 and TRBJ2-1; 8 bases are a match to TRBD1. With 3 bases clipped from V and 7 bases from J, the junction kept 9 bases outside the gene matches. The CDR3 extends over 15 amino acids. CDR1 and CDR2 (germline): SGDLS, YYNGEE. The CDR3 region has the DNA TGTGCCAGCAGCGCGTCGACAGGGGCCCGGAATGAGCAGTTCTTC. This codes for CASSASTGARNEQFF.

J is TRBJ1-4 and V is TRBV13; D gene ambiguous. This CDR3 comprises 13 residues. Trimming cost V 2 bases and J 7 bases, with 8 bases left between them. Looked up from germline, CDR1 is PRHDT and CDR2 is FYEKMQ (reference sequence). The CDR3 region has the DNA TGTGCCAGCAGCTTACCAGGTGTTGAAAAACTGTTTTTT. Translation: CASSLPGVEKLFF.

This chain links TRBV5-1 with TRBJ2-1, with D uncertain. The CDR3 is made up of 15 amino acids. With 4 bases removed from V and 1 base from J, the gap between germline ends came to 12 bases. Germline CDR1 SGHRS, CDR2 YFSETQ. The CDR3 protein is CASSVGGGSYNEQFF. CDR3 in DNA: TGCGCCAGCAGCGTGGGCGGTGGGTCCTACAATGAGCAGTTCTTC.

The chain is built from TRBV28 and TRBJ2-1; D may be TRBD2 (6 bases). Trimming took 5 bases from V and 6 from J, leaving 17 bases between them. CDR3 length equals 15 residues. In germline, CDR1 is MDHEN, CDR2 SYDVKM. CDR3 sequence reads: CASSSPRRGGNEQFF. The DNA for the CDR3 is TGTGCCAGCAGTAGTCCGAGGAGGGGAGGCAATGAGCAGTTCTTC.

The chain is built from TRBV7-3 and TRBJ2-1; TRBD1 aligns across 8 bases. J was trimmed by 6 bases and V by 3 bases; bases with no gene match: 7. Germline values: CDR1 SGHTA, CDR2 FQGTGA. The CDR3 totals 15 residues. The CDR3 is CASSFGTGGSNEQFF. The CDR3 nucleotides read TGTGCCAGCAGCTTCGGGACAGGCGGATCCAATGAGCAGTTCTTC.

This clone has a single count. The chain uses TRBV5-1 and TRBJ1-2; a possible D gene is TRBD1 (5 bases). Germline CDR1 and CDR2: SGHRS and YFSETQ. The CDR3 sequence is 18 residues long. V shed 0 bases and J shed 6 bases, with 24 bases lying between them. CDR3 region: CASSLEGRGRAQRDGYTF. In DNA, the CDR3 is TGCGCCAGCAGCTTGGAGGGACGAGGGAGGGCACAGAGGGATGGCTACACCTTC.

The genes are TRBV28 and TRBJ2-2; 7 bases map to TRBD1. This CDR3 has 14 residues. The germline V gene encodes CDR1 MDHEN and CDR2 SYDVKM. The V gene end was trimmed by 2 bases and the J gene end by 5 bases; junction bases not matched to a gene: 2. The CDR3: CASSLQGDTGELFF. CDR3 nucleotides: TGTGCCAGCAGTTTACAGGGGGATACCGGGGAGCTGTTTTTT.